The source of this T cell receptor (beta chain) is a study of T-cell reconstitution after alpha-beta-depleted transplantation in children. The TCRbeta library incorporated unique molecular identifiers. MiXCR was run by TCRdb on the PCR reads, yielding one entry per CDR3 protein. The table shows just over 950,000 distinct CDR3 sequences, with roughly 31% occurring only once. V was trimmed by 3 bases and J by 5 bases, leaving 17 bases between them. The CDR3 has 15 residues. Per germline, CDR1 SGHDT and CDR2 YYEEEE. The sample consisted of PBMCs, mostly from graft donor cells, taken 360 days after TCRalphabeta/CD19-depleted stem cell transplant. The V and J genes are TRBV5-6 and TRBJ1-1, with D unclear. The clonotype comes from a boy under two years old who had a stem cell transplant for SCID, so the T cells may come from the graft donor. The CDR3 sequence: CASSSTAGGLTEAFF. The CDR3 nucleotides are TGTGCCAGCAGCTCGACGGCAGGAGGGTTGACTGAAGCTTTCTTT.